The sequence of this TCR beta chain was determined in a study of T cells in Graves' hyperthyroidism and ophthalmopathy. To note about this clonotype: Its antigen is still unknown.

Orbital computed tomography and thyroid ultrasound, together with serum TRAb and thyroxine and clinical symptoms, were used for diagnoses. RNA transcripts were the template for amplifying TCR beta CDR3 regions. Researchers ran a first-round RT-PCR on the TCR CDR3 using the HTBI primer set. TCRdb independently ran MiXCR on the multiplex PCR reads; one entry per CDR3 protein. Of approximately 530,000 distinct CDR3 sequences in the sample, around 15% are singletons; the top ten hold about 20%. CDR1 is KGHDR and CDR2 is SFDVKD in the germline V gene. The CDR3 runs to 17 residues. Trimming at V came to 3 bases and at J to 0 bases, leaving 5 bases not matched to a gene. Notes on the study in general: Model predictions of ophthalmopathy came a median approximately 6 months before onset. Most thyroid clonotypes with frequency above 0.001 were detected in blood.

V and J are TRBV24-1 and TRBJ1-5; 9 positions agree with TRBD1. The source material was blood. The TCR was taken from a woman between 18 and 29 years old with Graves' hyperthyroidism. Here the CDR3 reads CATSDPGQGYSNQPQHF. The CDR3 nucleotides are TGTGCCACCAGTGATCCGGGACAGGGATATAGCAATCAGCCCCAGCATTTT.